This is a list of T cell receptor beta chains from one sample in a study of T-cell memory formation after mild COVID-19. Via MiXCR, TCRdb re-called the 5' RACE reads, giving one row per CDR3 protein. The sample lists under 550,000 distinct CDR3 sequences; more than 15% were seen once. The sequencing sample was made of PBMCs or a T cell subset sorted from them (not recorded which). The receptors here all came from a young man who had mild COVID-19 (a few samples of this study predate the infection). Cell type and time point are not known. CDR3s include the opening cysteine and the closing phenylalanine or tryptophan. D genes are given only for firm matches. For some rows the clone size is stated as once, few or many, or as a class when expanded; others skip it.

NA	TRBV7-9	TRBJ2-5	NA	TGTGCCAGCAGCTTTCCCCCGAGGGGCGGGGCATATGAGACCCAGTACTTC	CASSFPPRGGAYETQYF
NA	TRBV19	TRBJ1-5	NA	TGTGCCAGTAGTATTGAGAGAAATCAGCCCCAGCATTTT	CASSIERNQPQHF
few	TRBV7-9	TRBJ1-5	TRBD1	TGTGCCAGCAGCCAGGGGACAGGACTCTTGGCCCAGCATTTT	CASSQGTGLLAQHF
NA	TRBV20-1	TRBJ2-7	TRBD2	TGCGGATGGACTAGCGGGGATTCCTACGAGCAGTACTTC	CGWTSGDSYEQYF
few	TRBV25-1	TRBJ2-2	TRBD1	TGTGCCAGCACTTCCGACAGGGGACCTGGTGGCGGGGAGCTGTTTTTT	CASTSDRGPGGGELFF
NA	TRBV30	TRBJ2-4	NA	TGTGCCTGGAGTGTAGATCGGAGAGGGAAAAACATTCAGTACTTC	CAWSVDRRGKNIQYF
NA	TRBV27	TRBJ2-2	NA	TGTGCCAGCAGTCGCCTGAACACCGGGGAGCTGTTTTTT	CASSRLNTGELFF
many	TRBV6-5	TRBJ2-2	NA	TGTGCCAGCAGTCGAGCAGGGGCGTCGAACACCGGGGAGCTGTTTTTT	CASSRAGASNTGELFF
NA	TRBV20-1	TRBJ2-5	NA	TGCAGTGCTAGAGATTTGGCGGGGGCGAACCAAGAGACCCAGTACTTC	CSARDLAGANQETQYF
few	TRBV7-7	TRBJ2-1	TRBD2	TGTGCCAGCAGTCTAGGACTAGCGGGGCACAATGAGCAGTTCTTC	CASSLGLAGHNEQFF
NA	TRBV4-3	TRBJ2-2	TRBD2	TGCGCCAGCAGCCAAGGAGAGCGGGGGGGTTTCACCGGGGAGCTGTTTTTT	CASSQGERGGFTGELFF
few	TRBV7-2	TRBJ2-7	NA	TGTGCCAGCAGCTTCCTCCCCTACGAGCAGTACTTC	CASSFLPYEQYF
NA	TRBV5-1	TRBJ2-3	NA	TGCGCCAGCAGCTTGTTAGGGGACAAAGTTGTCCCAGATACGCAGTATTTT	CASSLLGDKVVPDTQYF
few	TRBV6-5	TRBJ1-5	NA	TGTGCCAGCAGTTATCGGGGGGGCGGTCAGCCCCAGCATTTT	CASSYRGGGQPQHF
few	TRBV5-1	TRBJ1-1	TRBD1	TGCGCCAGCAGCGCGGACAGGAGGGACACTGAAGCTTTCTTT	CASSADRRDTEAFF
NA	TRBV4-2	TRBJ2-2	NA	TGTGCCAGCAGCCAAGATCCCGTCGGGGGCAGGAGCGGGGAGCTGTTTTTT	CASSQDPVGGRSGELFF
few	TRBV3-1	TRBJ1-1	NA	TGTGCCAGCAGCCAAGCAGGAGTTGAGACTGAAGCTTTCTTT	CASSQAGVETEAFF
few	TRBV5-5	TRBJ1-6	NA	TGTGCCAGCAGCTTGGTCGTCAGCGCAGGGGTGAGCTCCTATAATTCACCCCTCCACTTT	CASSLVVSAGVSSYNSPLHF
NA	TRBV5-1	TRBJ1-5	NA	TGCGCCAGCAGCTGGGACAACCGTGATCAGCACCAGCATTTT	CASSWDNRDQHQHF
few	TRBV18	TRBJ1-3	TRBD1	TGTGCCAGCTCACCGGGGACAGGGAGGACTGGAAACACCATATATTTT	CASSPGTGRTGNTIYF
NA	TRBV5-1	TRBJ2-1	TRBD2	TGCGCCAGCACCGGGACTAGCGGGGAATCCTGTCAGTTCTTC	CASTGTSGESCQFF
NA	TRBV2	TRBJ1-1	NA	TGTGCCAGCACCATGGACCCAAACTTCACTGAAGCTTTCTTT	CASTMDPNFTEAFF
many	TRBV12-3/TRBV12-4	TRBJ2-2	NA	TGTGCCAGCAGCCCGGAAAACACCGGGGAGCTGTTTTTT	CASSPENTGELFF
few	TRBV29-1	TRBJ2-1	NA	TGCAGCGTTGACACGAGCTCCTACAATGAGCAGTTCTTC	CSVDTSSYNEQFF
NA	TRBV4-1	TRBJ1-3	TRBD1	TGCGCCAGCAGCCCCACGGGAGACAGGGGAGTTGGAAACACCATATATTTT	CASSPTGDRGVGNTIYF
few	TRBV7-9	TRBJ2-7	NA	TGTGCCAGCAGCTTAGCAGGGCAGCCCTACGAGCAGTACTTC	CASSLAGQPYEQYF
few	TRBV6-5	TRBJ2-6	NA	TGTGCCAGCAGGGCCAGGAACTCTGGGGCCAACGTCCTGACTTTC	CASRARNSGANVLTF
few	TRBV12-3/TRBV12-4	TRBJ2-7	TRBD2	TGTGCCAGCAGCAGCGGGGGGGGCTCCTACGAGCAGTACTTC	CASSSGGGSYEQYF
few	TRBV6-6	TRBJ1-5	NA	TGTGCCAGCAGTTACGCGGGTCTCAATCAGCCCCAGCATTTT	CASSYAGLNQPQHF
NA	TRBV11-2	TRBJ1-2	TRBD1	TGTGCCAGCAGCTTGGCGGGACAGGGAACCTATGGCTACACCTTC	CASSLAGQGTYGYTF
few	TRBV10-3	TRBJ1-2	NA	TGTGCCATCAGTGAGATTGGGTCTTCGGGAGGCTACACCTTC	CAISEIGSSGGYTF
NA	TRBV5-1	TRBJ1-1	NA	TGCGCCAGCAGCCGGTCAGGGGTGGGAACTGAAGCTTTCTTT	CASSRSGVGTEAFF
NA	TRBV6-6	TRBJ1-2	TRBD1	TGTGCCAGCAGTTACGCGGGACAGGGTTTTGGCTACACCTTC	CASSYAGQGFGYTF
few	TRBV29-1	TRBJ1-2	NA	TGCAGCGTTGGTTGGGCAGAGAATGGCTACACCTTC	CSVGWAENGYTF
NA	TRBV3-1	TRBJ2-1	NA	TGTGCCAGCAGCCAGGGGGGGGGCCACAATGAGCAGTTCTTC	CASSQGGGHNEQFF
NA	TRBV6-5	TRBJ1-1	NA	TGTGCCAGCACCTTACGGGAGGAATACACTGAAGCTTTCTTT	CASTLREEYTEAFF
NA	TRBV27	TRBJ2-7	NA	TGTGCCAGCAGTTTATCGCGGACCTACGAGCAGTACTTC	CASSLSRTYEQYF
NA	TRBV7-2	TRBJ2-3	NA	TGTGCCAGCAGCTTAGTCTCTGGGCGTACAGATACGCAGTATTTT	CASSLVSGRTDTQYF
NA	TRBV4-2	TRBJ2-3	NA	TGTGCCAGCAGCCGTACAGACAGTGCCACAGATACGCAGTATTTT	CASSRTDSATDTQYF
NA	TRBV30	TRBJ2-5	NA	TGTGCCTGGAGTGTAGGGGGGGAGACCCAGTACTTC	CAWSVGGETQYF
few	TRBV20-1	TRBJ2-7	TRBD2	TGCAGTGCTAGAGAACGGTCTAGCGGGGGGGTTGACGAGCAGTACTTC	CSARERSSGGVDEQYF
NA	TRBV20-1	TRBJ2-3	TRBD2	TGCAGTGCTTCAGGACTAGCGGGGGTTACAGATACGCAGTATTTT	CSASGLAGVTDTQYF
NA	TRBV7-8	TRBJ2-7	TRBD2	TGTGCCAGCAGCTTGGCCCTTTTGATAGCCGGGACTAGCGGTGGCCGCTCCTACGAGCAGTACTTC	CASSLALLIAGTSGGRSYEQYF
NA	TRBV7-2	TRBJ2-2	TRBD1	TGTGCCAGCAGCTTTGACTGGACAGGGAGGACCGGGGAGCTGTTTTTT	CASSFDWTGRTGELFF
NA	TRBV19	TRBJ1-6	TRBD1	TGTGCCAGTAGACCGACAGGGACATATAATTCACCCCTCCACTTT	CASRPTGTYNSPLHF